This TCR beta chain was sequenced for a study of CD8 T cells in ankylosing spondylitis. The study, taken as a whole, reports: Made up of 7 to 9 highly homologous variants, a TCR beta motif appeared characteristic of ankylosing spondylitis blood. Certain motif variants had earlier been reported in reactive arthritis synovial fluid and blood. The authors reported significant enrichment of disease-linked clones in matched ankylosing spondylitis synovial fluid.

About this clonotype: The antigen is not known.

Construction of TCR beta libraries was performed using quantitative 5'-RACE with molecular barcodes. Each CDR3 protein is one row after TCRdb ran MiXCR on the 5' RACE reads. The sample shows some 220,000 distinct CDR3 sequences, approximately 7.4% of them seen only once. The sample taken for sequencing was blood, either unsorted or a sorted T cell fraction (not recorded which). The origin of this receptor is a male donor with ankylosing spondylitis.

This chain's CDR3 is CASSQDWTMNSPLHF. CDR3 coding DNA: TGCGCCAGCAGCCAAGATTGGACAATGAATTCACCCCTCCACTTT. The V and J genes are TRBV4-3 and TRBJ1-6; a possible D gene is TRBD1 (5 bases). The ends were cut back, 0 bases at V and 7 bases at J, with 10 bases in the middle. The germline V gene encodes CDR1 LGHNA and CDR2 YSLEER. This CDR3 is 15 amino acids long.